A single sample gave rise to the 21 T cell receptor beta chains below, sequenced in a study of blood T cell repertoires in COVID-19 (dated by TCRdb to 2020 to 2021). Libraries were built with the immunoSEQ multiplex PCR assay. TCRdb obtained this table from immuneACCESS and retained in-frame rearrangements with V and J assigned. These tables miss some clones; where compared with another copy, unresolved V genes account for less than half of the shortfall, and the remainder is unexplained. This sample has tens of thousands of clones in its table, and approximately 86% of those were observed once. The ten largest make up almost 6.5% of the sample. The sample was peripheral blood. The receptor set was obtained from a woman aged 45-65 years with acute or convalescent COVID-19.

J is TRBJ2-1 and V is TRBV7-8; possible D gene TRBD1, 5 bases. CDR3 length: 16 amino acids. CDR1 and CDR2 (germline): SGHVS, FQNEAQ. Trimming pared 1 base from V and 7 bases from J, leaving 17 bases between. The CDR3 loop is CASSLVLGSGMNEQFF. In DNA, the CDR3 is TGTGCCAGCAGCTTAGTCTTGGGGTCAGGGATGAATGAGCAGTTCTTC.

This chain links TRBV7-3 with TRBJ2-1; 8 nucleotides line up with TRBD2. Germline V gene lookup returns CDR1 SGHTA and CDR2 FQGTGA. The V and J ends lost 1 base and 6 bases, in that order; junction bases with no gene match: 5. The CDR3 covers 15 residues. Here the CDR3 DNA reads TGTGCCAGCAGCTTAAGACCTAGCGGGCCCAATGAGCAGTTCTTC. Protein product: CASSLRPSGPNEQFF. Full variable domain (outside the CDR3, taken from reference TRBV7-3 and TRBJ2-1): GAGVSQTPSNKVTEKGKYVELRCDPISGHTALYWYRQSLGQGPEFLIYFQGTGAADDSGLPNDRFFAVRPEGSVSTLKIQRTERGDSAVYLCASSLRPSGPNEQFFGPGTRLTVL.

This clone came up once. This chain uses TRBV9 with TRBJ1-5; 8 nucleotides line up with TRBD1. The CDR3 is 14 amino acids. Trimming took 3 bases from V and 6 from J; bases not matched to a gene: 5. Germline CDR1 SGDLS, CDR2 YYNGEE. CDR3 region: CASSAEDRAQPQHF. In DNA form, the CDR3 reads TGTGCCAGCAGCGCCGAGGACAGGGCTCAGCCCCAGCATTTT.

V gene TRBV7-6 combines with J gene TRBJ1-1, with D possibly TRBD1 on 5 matching bases. This CDR3 comprises 14 residues. Germline-derived CDR1 and CDR2 are SGHVS and FNYEAQ. V was cut by 5 bases and J by 1 base, with 11 bases left in between. This CDR3 reads CASSPRGGNTEAFF. CDR3 sequence (DNA): TGTGCCAGCAGCCCCCGGGGGGGGAACACTGAAGCTTTCTTT.

The CDR3 region has the DNA TGTGCCAGCAGCCAAGACTCGGGCAGGGATTATGGCTACACCTTC. This translates into CASSQDSGRDYGYTF. This rearrangement joins TRBV4-2 to TRBJ1-2; TRBD1 might be the D (5 bases). This CDR3 comprises 15 residues. V was clipped by 0 bases and J by 5 bases, with 13 bases between them. The germline V gene encodes CDR1 LGHNA and CDR2 YNFKEQ.

The chain carries TRBV6-5 and TRBJ2-1; TRBD2 matches 12 bases. The CDR3 sequence is 13 residues long. Germline trimming cut 8 bases from V and 7 bases from J; bases unmatched to any gene: 3. Germline CDR1 reads MNHEY; CDR2 reads SVGAGI. The CDR3 bases are TGTGCCAGCGGGCTAGCGGGAGGGAATGAGCAGTTCTTC. Its protein product is CASGLAGGNEQFF.

V gene TRBV10-3 combines with J gene TRBJ1-2; 7 positions agree with TRBD1. Looked up from germline, CDR1 is ENHRY and CDR2 is SYGVKD. CDR3 length equals 17 residues. Trimming cost V 6 bases and J 2 bases; bases outside gene matches: 15. CDR3 sequence reads: CAIRGASGTAVNYGYTF. CDR3 in DNA: TGTGCCATCAGGGGAGCATCCGGGACAGCCGTAAACTATGGCTACACCTTC.

The rearrangement joins TRBV5-1 to TRBJ2-1; 10 nucleotides align to TRBD1. V was pared by 2 bases and J by 2 bases, with 1 base of the junction left unmatched. The germline gives CDR1 SGHRS, CDR2 YFSETQ. The CDR3 sequence is 15 residues long. This CDR3 reads CASSLGQGAYNEQFF. As DNA, the CDR3 is TGCGCCAGCAGCTTAGGACAGGGGGCCTACAATGAGCAGTTCTTC.

The CDR3 protein is CATSRDQGAGQPSDGYTF. CDR3 bases: TGTGCCACCAGCAGAGATCAGGGGGCGGGACAGCCTTCTGATGGCTACACCTTC. The chain has TRBV15 and TRBJ1-2; 8 positions agree with TRBD1. Per germline, CDR1 LNHNV and CDR2 YYDKDF (reference sequence). The junction had 15 bases not matched to a gene; V was cut back by 0 bases and J by 6 bases. The CDR3 is made up of 18 amino acids.

This clone was detected many times. The chain combines TRBV3-1 (or the pseudogene TRBV3-2) with TRBJ2-1, with TRBD2 identical over 7 bases. Germline values: CDR1 LGHDT, CDR2 YNNKEL (reference sequence). The CDR3 runs to 15 residues. V gave up 5 bases and J gave up 4 bases; unmatched junction bases: 8. In DNA form, the CDR3 reads TGTGCCAGCAGCAAGAGCGGGACCAAATACAATGAGCAGTTCTTC. The encoded protein is CASSKSGTKYNEQFF.

The CDR3 protein is CASSVSAGGDGYGYTF. The DNA for the CDR3 is TGTGCCAGCAGTGTTTCGGCCGGCGGAGACGGCTATGGCTACACCTTC. V usage is TRBV2 and J usage is TRBJ1-2, with D uncertain. Per germline, CDR1 SNHLY and CDR2 FYNNEI. Trimming shortened V by 4 bases and J by 4 bases, and 19 bases separated the two germline ends. The CDR3 runs 16 residues.

V usage is TRBV7-3 and J usage is TRBJ2-7; D unresolved. This CDR3 spans 15 amino acids. The ends were cut back, 2 bases at V and 0 bases at J, with 11 bases in the middle. Germline CDR1 is SGHTA and CDR2 is FQGTGA. Here the CDR3 reads CASSLGQAYSYEQYF. DNA for the CDR3: TGTGCCAGCAGCTTAGGCCAGGCCTACTCCTACGAGCAGTACTTC.

The V call is TRBV30, the J call TRBJ2-7, with TRBD1 matching over 11 bases. CDR1 is GTSNPN and CDR2 is SVGIG in the germline V gene (reference sequence). The trim removed 2 bases at V and 2 bases at J, leaving 2 bases unmatched. The CDR3 spans 14 residues. The CDR3 protein is CAWSTGQGAYEQYF. In DNA, the CDR3 is TGTGCCTGGAGTACGGGACAGGGGGCCTACGAGCAGTACTTC.

This chain connects TRBV25-1 to TRBJ1-2, with 8 bases that match TRBD1. The V gene end was trimmed by 5 bases and the J gene end by 3 bases; junction bases not matched to a gene: 11. CDR3 size: 16 residues. Looked up from germline, CDR1 is MGHDK and CDR2 is SYGVNS. As DNA, the CDR3 is TGTGCCAGCAGTTTGGGGACAGGCCCACTCCACTATGGCTACACCTTC. Translation: CASSLGTGPLHYGYTF.

This clone was found a few times. This chain joins TRBV3-1 (or the pseudogene TRBV3-2) and TRBJ2-5, with a tentative D call TRBD1 (6 bases). The CDR3 covers 15 residues. Trimming stripped 0 bases from V and 5 bases from J, with 13 bases between. Germline lookup yields CDR1 LGHDT and CDR2 YNNKEL (reference sequence). CDR3 sequence: CASSQEGPGVETQYF. The CDR3 coding sequence is TGTGCCAGCAGCCAAGAAGGGCCAGGGGTGGAGACCCAGTACTTC.

The chain is built from TRBV5-4 and TRBJ2-1; maybe TRBD2 (6 bases). CDR3 size: 13 residues. V lost 10 bases to trimming and J lost 3 bases, with 14 bases between them. The germline CDR1 and CDR2 sequences are SGHNT and YYREEE (reference sequence). For the CDR3, the DNA is TGTGCCGGAGGAGGGGTTAGCTACAATGAGCAGTTCTTC. Translation gives CAGGGVSYNEQFF. The full variable domain, rest sourced from reference TRBV5-4 and TRBJ2-1, is ETGVTQSPTHLIKTRGQQVTLRCSSQSGHNTVSWYQQALGQGPQFIFQYYREEENGRGNFPPRFSGLQFPNYSSELNVNALELDDSALYLCAGGGVSYNEQFFGPGTRLTVL.

The gene calls are TRBV2 and TRBJ1-1; tentatively, D is TRBD1 (5 bases). The germline CDR1 and CDR2 sequences are SNHLY and FYNNEI. This CDR3 has 13 amino acids. The V and J ends lost 7 bases and 3 bases respectively, with 12 bases between them. CDR3 region: CASTGGRDTEAFF. In DNA form, the CDR3 reads TGTGCCAGCACTGGGGGGAGGGACACTGAAGCTTTCTTT.

The rearrangement uses TRBV7-9 and TRBJ1-2; D perhaps matches TRBD1 (5 bases). The V end lost 1 base, the J end lost 1 base, and 7 bases lay between the germline ends. Germline-derived CDR1 and CDR2 are SEHNR and FQNEAQ (reference sequence). The CDR3 contains 14 residues. CDR3 nucleotides: TGTGCCAGCAGCTTAGAGACAGATAACTATGGCTACACCTTC. Its translation: CASSLETDNYGYTF.

The gene calls are TRBV28 and TRBJ2-1, with D maybe TRBD2 (6 bases). Germline lookup yields CDR1 MDHEN and CDR2 SYDVKM. V gave up 9 bases and J gave up 7 bases, with 13 bases separating them. The CDR3 has 12 residues. CDR3: CASDTSTNEQFF. The CDR3 DNA sequence: TGTGCCAGTGACACTAGCACGAATGAGCAGTTCTTC.

J is TRBJ1-6 and V is TRBV9, with TRBD1 as a possible D gene (6 bases). Germline V lookup: CDR1 SGDLS, CDR2 YYNGEE. The germline V and J ends were trimmed by 3 bases and 9 bases, with 16 bases remaining between them. CDR3 size: 15 residues. CDR3 protein: CASSAETGRGSPLHF. The CDR3 region has the DNA TGTGCCAGCAGCGCAGAGACAGGTCGGGGTTCACCCCTCCACTTT. Drawing the rest from reference TRBV9 and TRBJ1-6, the complete variable domain is DSGVTQTPKHLITATGQRVTLRCSPRSGDLSVYWYQQSLDQGLQFLIQYYNGEERAKGNILERFSAQQFPDLHSELNLSSLELGDSALYFCASSAETGRGSPLHFGNGTRLTVT.

V and J are TRBV30 and TRBJ1-2; D might be TRBD1 (6 bases). Per germline, CDR1 GTSNPN and CDR2 SVGIG (reference sequence). The CDR3 runs 15 residues. Trimming removed 3 bases at V and 2 bases at J, with 16 bases between. DNA for the CDR3: TGTGCCTGGAGCCCAGGTCTGGGACAAAACTATGGCTACACCTTC. This gives the protein CAWSPGLGQNYGYTF.